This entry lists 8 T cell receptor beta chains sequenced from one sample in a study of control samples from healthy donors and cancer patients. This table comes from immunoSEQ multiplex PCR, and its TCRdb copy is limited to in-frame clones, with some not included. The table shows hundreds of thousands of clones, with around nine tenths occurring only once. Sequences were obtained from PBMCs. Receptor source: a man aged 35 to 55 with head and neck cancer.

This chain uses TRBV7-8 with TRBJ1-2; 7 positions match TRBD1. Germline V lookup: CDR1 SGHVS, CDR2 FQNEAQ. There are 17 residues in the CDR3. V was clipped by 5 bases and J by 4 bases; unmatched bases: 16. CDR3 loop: CASSQRLRQGESYGYTF. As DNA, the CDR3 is TGTGCCAGCAGCCAAAGGTTGAGACAGGGAGAATCCTATGGCTACACCTTC. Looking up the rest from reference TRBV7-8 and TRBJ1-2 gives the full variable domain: GAGVSQSPRYKVAKRGQDVALRCDPISGHVSLFWYQQALGQGPEFLTYFQNEAQLDKSGLPSDRFFAERPEGSVSTLKIQRTQQEDSAVYLCASSQRLRQGESYGYTFGSGTRLTVV.

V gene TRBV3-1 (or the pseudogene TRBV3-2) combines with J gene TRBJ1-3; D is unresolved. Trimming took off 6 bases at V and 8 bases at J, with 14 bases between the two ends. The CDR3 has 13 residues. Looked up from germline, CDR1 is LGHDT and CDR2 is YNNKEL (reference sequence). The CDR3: CASRLERRDTIYF. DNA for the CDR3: TGTGCCAGCAGACTTGAAAGGAGGGACACCATATATTTT.

CDR3 region: CASSQEVGAGGQETQYF. For the CDR3, the DNA is TGCGCCAGCAGCCAAGAGGTTGGAGCGGGGGGCCAAGAGACCCAGTACTTC. The chain combines TRBV4-1 with TRBJ2-5, with 9 nucleotides matching TRBD2. V was pared by 0 bases and J by 1 base, with 6 bases of the junction left unmatched. CDR1 is MGHRA and CDR2 is YSYEKL in the germline V gene. The CDR3 loop spans 17 amino acids.

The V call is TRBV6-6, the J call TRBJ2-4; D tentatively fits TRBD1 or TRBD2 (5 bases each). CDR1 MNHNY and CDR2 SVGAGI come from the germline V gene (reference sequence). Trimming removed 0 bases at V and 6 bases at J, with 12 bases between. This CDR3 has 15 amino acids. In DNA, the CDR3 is TGTGCCAGCAGTTACTCGACTGGGGGTACAAACATTCAGTACTTC. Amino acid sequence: CASSYSTGGTNIQYF.

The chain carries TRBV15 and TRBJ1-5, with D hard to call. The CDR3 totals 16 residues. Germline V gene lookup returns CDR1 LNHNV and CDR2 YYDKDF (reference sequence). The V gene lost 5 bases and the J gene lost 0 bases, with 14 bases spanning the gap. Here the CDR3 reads CATSWARLHSNQPQHF. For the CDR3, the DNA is TGTGCCACCAGCTGGGCACGCCTTCATAGCAATCAGCCCCAGCATTTT.

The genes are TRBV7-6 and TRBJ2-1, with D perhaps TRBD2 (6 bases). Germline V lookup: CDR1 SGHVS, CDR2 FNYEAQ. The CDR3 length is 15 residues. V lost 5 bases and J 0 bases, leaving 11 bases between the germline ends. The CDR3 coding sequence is TGTGCCAGCAGCCCAGCGGGCCCCTCCTACAATGAGCAGTTCTTC. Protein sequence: CASSPAGPSYNEQFF.

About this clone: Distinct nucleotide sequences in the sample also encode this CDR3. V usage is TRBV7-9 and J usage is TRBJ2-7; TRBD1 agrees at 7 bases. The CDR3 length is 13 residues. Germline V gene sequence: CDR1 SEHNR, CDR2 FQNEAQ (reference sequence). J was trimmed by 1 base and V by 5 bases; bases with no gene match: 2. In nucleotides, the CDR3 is TGTGCCAGCAGCGGGGACAGTTCCTACGAGCAGTACTTC. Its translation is CASSGDSSYEQYF.

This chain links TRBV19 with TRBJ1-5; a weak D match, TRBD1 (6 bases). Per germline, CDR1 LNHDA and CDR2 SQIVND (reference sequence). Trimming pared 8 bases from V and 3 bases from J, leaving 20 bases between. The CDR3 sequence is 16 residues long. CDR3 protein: CASDTGQTRFNQPQHF. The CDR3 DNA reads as TGTGCCAGTGACACCGGACAGACCCGTTTCAATCAGCCCCAGCATTTT. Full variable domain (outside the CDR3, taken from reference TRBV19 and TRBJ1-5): DGGITQSPKYLFRKEGQNVTLSCEQNLNHDAMYWYRQDPGQGLRLIYYSQIVNDFQKGDIAEGYSVSREKKESFPLTVTSAQKNPTAFYLCASDTGQTRFNQPQHFGDGTRLSIL.